This is a list of T cell receptor beta chains from one sample in a study of memory CD4+ T cells and cytomegalovirus serostatus. Produced via immunoSEQ multiplex PCR; TCRdb's table is partial and in-frame only. The sample records under 85,000 clones, roughly 80% being singletons. The source material was memory CD4+ T cells from blood. Receptors were obtained from an adult in good health and CMV-seropositive. The CDR3 runs from the conserved cysteine through the conserved F or W.

J: TRBJ1-2; length: 13; V: TRBV6-6; CDR3: CASNPQNNYGYTF
J: TRBJ2-5; length: 13; V: TRBV4-3; CDR3: CASSRTPQETQYF
J: TRBJ2-4; length: 17; V: TRBV11-2; CDR3: CASSSDPDSLAKNIQYF
J: TRBJ2-1; length: 15; V: TRBV18; CDR3: CASSPEASVGNEQFF
J: TRBJ1-4; length: 14; V: TRBV10-3; CDR3: CAIRSGDSNEKLFF
J: TRBJ1-1; length: 16; V: TRBV7-7; CDR3: CASSYHRGPKNTEAFF
J: TRBJ2-7; length: 11; V: TRBV29-1; CDR3: CSAQRDYEQYF
J: TRBJ1-1; length: 13; V: TRBV18; CDR3: CASSEEEVTEAFF
J: TRBJ1-1; length: 15; V: TRBV7-9; CDR3: CASSLVERGSTEAFF
J: TRBJ2-1; length: 12; V: TRBV11-2; CDR3: CASSLGEKEQFF
J: TRBJ2-5; length: 13; V: TRBV7-2; CDR3: CASSWTAQETQYF
J: TRBJ1-5; length: 16; V: TRBV12-5; CDR3: CASARGGGHSNQPQHF
J: TRBJ2-3; length: 14; V: TRBV7-9; CDR3: CASSPRGGQDTQYF
J: TRBJ2-5; length: 16; V: TRBV4-1; CDR3: CASSQDGRGGEETQYF
J: TRBJ1-5; length: 15; V: TRBV6-6; CDR3: CASSYSRQGRQPQHF
J: TRBJ2-3; length: 13; V: TRBV27; CDR3: CASSFPMGGTQYF
J: TRBJ2-7; length: 13; V: TRBV27; CDR3: CASSLSNSYEQYF
J: TRBJ2-6; length: 16; V: TRBV5-4; CDR3: CASSLVMSAGANVLTF
J: TRBJ1-2; length: 15; V: TRBV9; CDR3: CASSLSGQGADGYTF
J: TRBJ1-5; length: 14; V: TRBV29-1; CDR3: CSVGVGAVDQPQHF
J: TRBJ1-5; length: 14; V: TRBV19; CDR3: CASSPPLGNQPQHF
J: TRBJ1-2; length: 14; V: TRBV28; CDR3: CASSPGQGNYGYTF
J: TRBJ1-6; length: 16; V: TRBV2; CDR3: CASSPRGTPNRSPLHF